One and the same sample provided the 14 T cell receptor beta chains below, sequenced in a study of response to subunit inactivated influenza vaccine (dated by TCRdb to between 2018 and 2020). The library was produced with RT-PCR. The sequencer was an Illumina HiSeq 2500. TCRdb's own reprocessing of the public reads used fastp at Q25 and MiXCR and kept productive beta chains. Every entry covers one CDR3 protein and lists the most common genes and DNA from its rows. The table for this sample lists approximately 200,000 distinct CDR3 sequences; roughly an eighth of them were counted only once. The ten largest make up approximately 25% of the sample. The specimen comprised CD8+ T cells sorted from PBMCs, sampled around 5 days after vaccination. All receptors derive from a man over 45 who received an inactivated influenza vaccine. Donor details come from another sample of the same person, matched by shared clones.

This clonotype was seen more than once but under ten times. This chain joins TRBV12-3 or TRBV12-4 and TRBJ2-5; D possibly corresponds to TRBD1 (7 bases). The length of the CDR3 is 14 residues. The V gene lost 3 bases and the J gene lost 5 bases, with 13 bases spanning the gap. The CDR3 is CASSLAQGRETQYF. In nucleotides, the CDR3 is TGTGCCAGCAGTTTGGCACAGGGGAGGGAGACCCAGTACTTC.

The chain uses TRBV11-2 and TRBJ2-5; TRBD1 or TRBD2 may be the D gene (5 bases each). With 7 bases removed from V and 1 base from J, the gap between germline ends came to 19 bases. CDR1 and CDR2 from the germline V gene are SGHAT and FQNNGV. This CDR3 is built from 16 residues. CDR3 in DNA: TGTGCCAGCATCCCCGGGGCTTGGAAGCCCCAAGAGACCCAGTACTTC. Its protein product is CASIPGAWKPQETQYF.

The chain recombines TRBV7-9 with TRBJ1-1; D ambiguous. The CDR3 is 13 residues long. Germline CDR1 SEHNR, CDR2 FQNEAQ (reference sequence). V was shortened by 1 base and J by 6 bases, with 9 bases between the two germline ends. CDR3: CASSLVGRPEAFF. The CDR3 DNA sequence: TGTGCCAGCAGCTTAGTGGGCAGGCCTGAAGCTTTCTTT.

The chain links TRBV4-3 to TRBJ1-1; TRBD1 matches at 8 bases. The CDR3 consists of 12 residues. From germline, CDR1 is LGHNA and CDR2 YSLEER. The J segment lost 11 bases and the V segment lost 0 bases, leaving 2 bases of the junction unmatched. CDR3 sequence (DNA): TGCGCCAGCAGCCAAGATCAGGGGGCGGCTTTCTTT. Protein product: CASSQDQGAAFF.

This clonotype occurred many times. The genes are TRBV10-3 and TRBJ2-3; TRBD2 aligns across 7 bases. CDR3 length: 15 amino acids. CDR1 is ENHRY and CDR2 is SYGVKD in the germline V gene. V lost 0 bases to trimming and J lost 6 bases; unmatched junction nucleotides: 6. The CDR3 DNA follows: TGTGCCATCAGTGAGTCTGGCGGGAGTGGGGATACGCAGTATTTT. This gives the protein CAISESGGSGDTQYF.

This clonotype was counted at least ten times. For the CDR3, the DNA is TGTGCCAGCAGCCTTTATACCGGGGAGCTGTTTTTT. Translated, it gives CASSLYTGELFF. The rearrangement uses TRBV5-5 and TRBJ2-2; no definite D call. The V end was cut by 4 bases, the J end by 5 bases, with 6 bases between. Germline CDR1 reads SGHKS; CDR2 reads YYEKEE (reference sequence). This CDR3 has 12 residues.

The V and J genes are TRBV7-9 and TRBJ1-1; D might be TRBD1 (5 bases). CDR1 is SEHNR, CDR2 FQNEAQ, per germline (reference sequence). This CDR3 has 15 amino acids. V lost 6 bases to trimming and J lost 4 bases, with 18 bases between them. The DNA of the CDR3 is TGTGCCAGCAGTCCCGGGACCGCTATGTGCACTGAAGCTTTCTTT. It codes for CASSPGTAMCTEAFF.

As DNA, the CDR3 is TGTGCCAGCAGTTTATTGACTAGCGGGGTTCCCTCCTACGAGCAGTACTTC. Translated, it gives CASSLLTSGVPSYEQYF. The V gene is TRBV28, the J gene TRBJ2-7; the match to TRBD2 covers 11 bases. In germline, CDR1 is MDHEN, CDR2 SYDVKM. The CDR3 consists of 17 residues. After removal of 1 base from V and 0 bases from J, the junction contained 5 bases not matched to a gene.

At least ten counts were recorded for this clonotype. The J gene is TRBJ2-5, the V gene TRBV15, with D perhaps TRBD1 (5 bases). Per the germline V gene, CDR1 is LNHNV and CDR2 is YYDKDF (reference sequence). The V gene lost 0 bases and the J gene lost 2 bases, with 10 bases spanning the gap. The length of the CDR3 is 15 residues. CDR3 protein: CATSRDGALQETQYF. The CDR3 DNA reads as TGTGCCACCAGCAGAGATGGGGCTCTTCAAGAGACCCAGTACTTC.

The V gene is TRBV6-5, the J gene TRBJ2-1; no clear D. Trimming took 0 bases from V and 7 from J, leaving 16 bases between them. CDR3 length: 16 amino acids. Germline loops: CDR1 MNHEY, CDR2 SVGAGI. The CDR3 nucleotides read TGTGCCAGCAGTTACTCTCTTAGGACGAGCAGAAATGAGCAGTTCTTC. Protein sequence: CASSYSLRTSRNEQFF.

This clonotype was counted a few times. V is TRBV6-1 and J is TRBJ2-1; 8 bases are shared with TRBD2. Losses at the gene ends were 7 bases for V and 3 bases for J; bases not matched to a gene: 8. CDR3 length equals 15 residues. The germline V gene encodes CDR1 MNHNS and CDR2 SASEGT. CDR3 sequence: CASNYRGGDYNEQFF. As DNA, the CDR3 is TGTGCCAGCAACTATCGGGGGGGTGACTACAATGAGCAGTTCTTC.

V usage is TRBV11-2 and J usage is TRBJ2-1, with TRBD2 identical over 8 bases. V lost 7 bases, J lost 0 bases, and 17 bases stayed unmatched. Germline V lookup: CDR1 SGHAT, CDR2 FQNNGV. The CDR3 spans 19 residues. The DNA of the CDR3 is TGTGCCAGCACGCTTCTTAGTGGTAGCGGGGTAAGCTCCTACAATGAGCAGTTCTTC. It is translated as CASTLLSGSGVSSYNEQFF.

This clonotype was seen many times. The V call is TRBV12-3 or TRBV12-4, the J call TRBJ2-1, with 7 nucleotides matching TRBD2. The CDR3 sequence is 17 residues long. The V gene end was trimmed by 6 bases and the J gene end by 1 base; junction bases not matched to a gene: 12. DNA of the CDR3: TGTGCCAGCAGCCACAATTCAGCGGGATGGTCCTACAATGAGCAGTTCTTC. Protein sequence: CASSHNSAGWSYNEQFF.

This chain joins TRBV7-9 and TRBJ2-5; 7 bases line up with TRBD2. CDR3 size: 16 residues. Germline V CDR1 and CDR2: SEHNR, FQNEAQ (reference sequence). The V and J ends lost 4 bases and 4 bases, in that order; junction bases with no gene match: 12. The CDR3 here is CASSYGGSFSPETQYF. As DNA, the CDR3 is TGTGCCAGCAGCTACGGGGGGTCCTTCTCCCCAGAGACCCAGTACTTC. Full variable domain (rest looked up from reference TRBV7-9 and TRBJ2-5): DTGVSQNPRHKITKRGQNVTFRCDPISEHNRLYWYRQTLGQGPEFLTYFQNEAQLEKSRLLSDRFSAERPKGSFSTLEIQRTEQGDSAMYLCASSYGGSFSPETQYFGPGTRLLVL.